The source of this T cell receptor beta chain is a study of vaccination and CD4 T cells after COVID-19. Study summary: Overlapping spike peptides from SARS-CoV-2, HCoV-NL63, HCoV-OC43 and HCoV-229E served to stimulate the cells.

Germline CDR1 DFQATT, CDR2 SNEGSKA (reference sequence). The V gene end was trimmed by 3 bases and the J gene end by 3 bases; junction bases not matched to a gene: 8. CDR3 length: 15 amino acids. Cultured CD4+ T cells had their DNA profiled by the Oncomine TCR Beta short-read assay. The source of extracted genomic DNA was cultured CD4+ T cells. Via MiXCR, TCRdb re-called the PCR reads, giving one row per CDR3 protein. The sample has 20,000 to 25,000 distinct CDR3 sequences; approximately 38% are singletons. The treatment denotes: approximately nine-day PBMC culture with coronavirus spike peptide pools or control peptides (ViraFEST assay). ViraFEST stimulated the growth of antigen-specific T cells using peptide pools and subsequently profiled their TCRs by sequencing. Roughly 2.1 million PBMCs went into each well for culture with around 9.2 IU/ml IL-2 and 10 ug/ml peptide pools. This clonotype appeared a few times. The antigen is unknown.

The sample consisted of CD4+ T cells from blood, cultured in vitro, taken before SARS-CoV-2 vaccination. The clonotype comes from a human donor who had recovered from COVID-19. The J gene is TRBJ2-5, the V gene TRBV20-1; 9 bases fit TRBD2. The CDR3: CSASSAGGLKETQYF. DNA of the CDR3: TGCAGTGCTAGTAGCGCGGGGGGGCTCAAAGAGACCCAGTACTTC.